These 5 T cell receptor beta chains were all obtained from the same sample, sequenced in a study of PD-1 blockade in classical Hodgkin lymphoma. All trial patients relapsed after autologous stem cell transplantation. Sequencing was performed with immunoSEQ multiplex PCR; in TCRdb, only in-frame clones are kept and a portion is missing. The sample carries some 150,000 clones, approximately 72% recorded once. This sample comprised peripheral blood mononuclear cells (PBMCs), obtained before the second cycle of nivolumab. The receptors were gathered from a human donor with classical Hodgkin lymphoma.

The CDR3 is CASSMGGGYQPQHF. CDR3 bases: TGTGCCAGTAGTATGGGGGGGGGCTATCAGCCCCAGCATTTT. The rearrangement joins TRBV19 to TRBJ1-5; D is perhaps TRBD1 (6 bases). The V gene lost 3 bases and the J gene lost 5 bases, with 11 bases spanning the gap. The germline CDR1 and CDR2 sequences are LNHDA and SQIVND (reference sequence). This CDR3 spans 14 amino acids.

Details on this clone: The same CDR3 also results from other DNA sequences found in this sample. The CDR3 reads CASSYSKGGTEAFF. CDR3 bases: TGTGCCAGCAGTTACTCCAAAGGGGGCACTGAAGCTTTCTTT. J is TRBJ1-1 and V is TRBV6-5; maybe TRBD1 (6 bases). V lost 0 bases and J lost 4, with 9 bases in between. The CDR3 runs to 14 residues. Germline loops: CDR1 MNHEY, CDR2 SVGAGI.

The genes are TRBV10-2 and TRBJ1-4, with a possible D match to TRBD1 (6 bases). The CDR3 is 13 amino acids. Trimming removed 6 bases at V and 5 bases at J, with 10 bases between. Germline V lookup: CDR1 WSHSY, CDR2 SAAADI. The CDR3 spells CASRQGINEKLFF. The CDR3 region has the DNA TGCGCCAGCAGACAGGGCATAAATGAAAAACTGTTTTTT.

V and J are TRBV7-2 and TRBJ2-1; TRBD2 aligns across 8 bases. This CDR3 has 17 residues. V gave up 1 base and J gave up 4 bases; unmatched junction bases: 9. CDR1 is SGHTA, CDR2 FQGNSA, per germline. The DNA of the CDR3 is TGTGCCAGCAGCTTAGGTCCCACAGCGGGAGCTTACAATGAGCAGTTCTTC. This codes for CASSLGPTAGAYNEQFF.

In this sample, this clone turned up once. This chain uses TRBV6-5 with TRBJ2-1, with D unclear. Germline V lookup: CDR1 MNHEY, CDR2 SVGAGI. V was clipped by 4 bases and J by 8 bases, with 12 bases between them. The CDR3 spans 13 residues. The CDR3 DNA reads TGTGCCAGCAGTTTCCGGCCACGTCATGAGCAGTTCTTC. Translating gives CASSFRPRHEQFF.